This T cell receptor (beta chain) was identified during a study of cytomegalovirus exposure and HLA in healthy donors. Germline-derived CDR1 and CDR2 are MDHEN and SYDVKM. V gave up 6 bases and J gave up 4 bases; unmatched junction bases: 12. This CDR3 is built from 17 residues. Sequenced by immunoSEQ multiplex PCR; TCRdb stores in-frame clones only, minus some. The table records roughly 120,000 clones, roughly 87% of them present only once. V and J are TRBV28 and TRBJ1-2, with 12 bases identical to TRBD1. Sequencing used PBMCs. The clonotype comes from a woman between 18 and 29 years old in good health and CMV-seronegative. This CDR3 is CASRGTGGDKIGYGYTF. DNA of the CDR3: TGTGCCAGCAGGGGGACAGGGGGCGACAAGATTGGCTATGGCTACACCTTC.